This TCR beta chain was sequenced in a study of blood T cell repertoires in COVID-19 (TCRdb year 2020). Turning to the overall study: The collaborator samples originated in the United States, Italy and Spain and spanned the acute and convalescent phases of COVID-19. The samples were drawn from the first 160 participants of the ongoing ImmuneRACE study and from 1,200 or so subjects provided by 6 global collaborators. Nearly every sample came with metadata listing a de-identified subject ID, COVID-19 status, age in years and sex. Where HLA class I and class II types were available, the types were taken from metadata supplied by the sample provider, not from assay-based typing. The prospective study material was composed of cDNA or gDNA derived from T cells, B-cell-depleted T cells, or PBMCs. The repertoires were made available in a free public database intended to serve as a resource for research on the immune response to SARS-CoV-2. The dataset comprised deeply sampled blood TCRbeta repertoires from subjects exposed to, actively infected with, or recovered from COVID-19. The research as a whole found: How much clinical and demographic metadata was included differed by source and by participant, and the metadata was provided uncurated.

Reading from cysteine to phenylalanine, the CDR3 counts 15 amino acids. The kept DNA is CDR3 alone, 45 bases in frame from the first base. Cut back by 10 bases and 2 bases, the V and J ends lie 20 bases apart. Looking up the germline V gene (reference sequence) yields CDR1 SEHNR and CDR2 FQNEAQ. A single count supports this clone. Which antigen it targets is not known. No much larger clone exists at a distance of one base, and base qualities are not known. Collaborating institutions collected whole blood in K2EDTA tubes following their own protocols. For TCRbeta analysis, collaborators shipped samples as frozen whole blood, isolated PBMCs, or DNA extracted from either of those sample types. The immunoSEQ Assay, a bias-controlled multiplex PCR, was used to amplify TCRbeta CDR3 regions from genomic DNA. In the authors' own workflow: The number of nucleated cells in each sample was estimated from the amplification of reference gene primers within the assay. To quantify the absolute abundance of each unique TCRbeta CDR3 rearrangement, sequence reads were collapsed and filtered. For each sample, productive Simpson clonality was calculated as the square root of Simpson's diversity index over productive rearrangements. What TCRdb holds here is the immuneACCESS table cut down to in-frame rearrangements. Part of the clones is not present; checked against another copy, under half of the missing clones reflect an unresolved V gene, and the others are unexplained. The D gene and trimming were derived from the DNA, and the V and J assignments and clone size from that table. Counted in this sample were about 140,000 clones; around nine tenths of them appeared once. The ten largest make up roughly 5% of the sample.

Material: peripheral blood. The chain was built from TRBV7-9 and TRBJ1-2; D gene: possibly TRBD1, on 5 matching bases. The receptor comes from a human donor in a cohort sampled during active COVID-19. The CDR3: CATGGGENQNYGYTF. The sequenced DNA: TGTGCCACCGGGGGAGGGGAGAATCAAAACTATGGCTACACCTTC.